These 32 T cell receptor beta chains share one sample of origin, sequenced in a study of CD8 T cells in Susac syndrome. Random hexamers were used to reverse transcribe an amount of roughly 0.45 to 1 ug RNA. Each CDR3 protein is one row after TCRdb ran MiXCR on the immunoSEQ multiplex PCR reads. The table records around 200,000 distinct CDR3 sequences, 95% of them present only once. The source material was CD4+ T cells from PBMCs. The receptors were gathered from a human donor in good health.

The CDR3 DNA reads as TGCAGCGCCCGGGACAGGGCTAATCCCACTGAAGCTTTCTTT. It is translated as CSARDRANPTEAFF. This chain uses TRBV29-1 with TRBJ1-1; TRBD1 matches 9 bases. From germline, CDR1 is SQVTM and CDR2 ANQGSEA. This CDR3 is built from 14 residues. V gave up 7 bases and J gave up 4 bases; unmatched junction bases: 10. The full variable domain, completed using reference TRBV29-1 and TRBJ1-1, is SAVISQKPSRDICQRGTSLTIQCQVDSQVTMMFWYRQQPGQSLTLIATANQGSEATYESGFVIDKFPISRPNLTFSTLTVSNMSPEDSSIYLCSARDRANPTEAFFGQGTRLTVV.

This rearrangement joins TRBV3-1 to TRBJ2-7; D remains ambiguous. Per the germline V gene, CDR1 is LGHDT and CDR2 is YNNKEL (reference sequence). Trimming shortened V by 3 bases and J by 7 bases, and 7 bases separated the two germline ends. The CDR3 runs to 11 residues. CDR3 sequence (DNA): TGTGCCAGCAGCCAGGAGATGGAGCAGTACGTC. Its translation is CASSQEMEQYV.

The CDR3 reads CATRDSNVYEQYV. Written as DNA, the CDR3 is TGTGCCACTCGGGACAGTAATGTGTACGAGCAGTACGTC. J is TRBJ2-7 and V is TRBV6-2 or TRBV6-3, with 7 bases matching TRBD1. The V gene's germline CDR1 is MNHEY and CDR2 SVGEGT. Germline trimming cut 10 bases from V and 4 bases from J; bases unmatched to any gene: 10. This CDR3 has 13 residues.

The chain carries TRBV13 and TRBJ2-7, with no clear D. CDR3 length equals 12 residues. The V end was cut by 2 bases, the J end by 2 bases, with 4 bases between. The germline gives CDR1 PRHDT, CDR2 FYEKMQ (reference sequence). The CDR3 region is CASSLSTYEQYF. In nucleotides, the CDR3 is TGTGCCAGCAGCTTATCCACCTACGAGCAGTACTTC.

V usage is TRBV6-5 and J usage is TRBJ1-1, with a tentative D call TRBD1 (6 bases). With 10 bases removed from V and 9 bases from J, the gap between germline ends came to 21 bases. There are 13 residues in the CDR3. Germline-derived CDR1 and CDR2 are MNHEY and SVGAGI. The CDR3 spells CATYQPGRGKAFF. As DNA, the CDR3 is TGTGCCACCTACCAACCTGGCAGGGGAAAAGCTTTCTTT.

This chain links TRBV12-3 or TRBV12-4 with TRBJ1-5; a weak D match, TRBD1 (5 bases). The CDR3 length is 15 residues. With 4 bases removed from V and 6 bases from J, the gap between germline ends came to 16 bases. The chain's CDR3 is CASSSSQGGPQPQHF. The CDR3 DNA reads as TGTGCCAGCAGTTCGAGTCAGGGCGGCCCTCAGCCCCAGCATTTT.

The chain carries TRBV2 and TRBJ2-5; a weak D match, TRBD2 (6 bases). The CDR3 spans 14 residues. From germline, CDR1 is SNHLY and CDR2 FYNNEI. V lost 6 bases and J 5 bases, leaving 16 bases between the germline ends. In DNA form, the CDR3 reads TGTGCCAGCAGGGACTACTCGCCGGCGGAGACCCAGTACTTC. Translated: CASRDYSPAETQYF. The variable domain in full, with the rest retrieved from reference TRBV2 and TRBJ2-5, is EPEVTQTPSHQVTQMGQEVILRCVPISNHLYFYWYRQILGQKVEFLVSFYNNEISEKSEIFDDQFSVERPDGSNFTLKIRSTKLEDSAMYFCASRDYSPAETQYFGPGTRLLVL.

V and J are TRBV4-3 and TRBJ2-1; 10 bases are shared with TRBD2. V trimming: 3 bases; J trimming: 5 bases; junction bases outside the gene matches: 4. CDR1 is LGHNA and CDR2 is YSLEER in the germline V gene. The CDR3 spans 15 residues. In nucleotides, the CDR3 is TGCGCCAGCAGCCAGGTAGGACTAGCGGACAATGAGCAGTTCTTC. Its translation is CASSQVGLADNEQFF.

Here the CDR3 DNA reads TGTGCCAGCAGCCCGGGGACAGGGGAGGAGGAGCAGTACTTC. Residues: CASSPGTGEEEQYF. The genes are TRBV7-2 and TRBJ2-7, with TRBD1 identical over 10 bases. Per germline, CDR1 SGHTA and CDR2 FQGNSA. V lost 5 bases to trimming and J lost 7 bases; unmatched junction nucleotides: 8. This CDR3 contains 14 residues.

The chain joins TRBV29-1 to TRBJ2-7; weak D call: TRBD2 (5 bases). The CDR3 loop spans 12 amino acids. The V end lost 4 bases, the J end lost 0 bases, and 7 bases lay between the germline ends. Germline-derived CDR1 and CDR2 are SQVTM and ANQGSEA. CDR3 sequence reads: CSVGGSSYEQYV. Here the CDR3 DNA reads TGCAGCGTTGGAGGGTCCTCCTACGAGCAGTACGTC.

The chain couples TRBV19 to TRBJ1-2, with TRBD1 as a possible D gene (6 bases). Trimming removed 6 bases at V and 5 bases at J, with 16 bases between. The CDR3 spans 14 residues. Germline V lookup: CDR1 LNHDA, CDR2 SQIVND (reference sequence). CDR3 protein: CASSTTGTPYGYTF. In nucleotides, the CDR3 is TGTGCCAGTAGCACCACCGGGACACCTTATGGCTACACCTTC.

The V gene is TRBV10-3, the J gene TRBJ2-1, with D tentatively TRBD2 (6 bases). Germline V gene sequence: CDR1 ENHRY, CDR2 SYGVKD. This CDR3 region has 12 residues. V dropped 10 bases and J dropped 7 bases, with 14 bases sitting between them. The CDR3 DNA reads TGTGCCACCGGGACTTACATAAATGAGCAGTTCTTC. Its translation is CATGTYINEQFF.

This clonotype came up a few times. The junction departs from the called germline gene at one end, perhaps through a read error. The chain joins TRBV7-8 to TRBJ1-1; D is unresolved. The CDR3 runs 13 residues. CDR1 and CDR2 (germline): SGHVS, FQNEAQ. The CDR3 sequence: CASSLIGSAERVF. The DNA for the CDR3 is TGTGCCAGCAGCTTAATAGGCTCGGCGGAACGGGTCTTT. Combining the CDR3 with reference TRBV7-8 and TRBJ1-1 gives the whole variable domain GAGVSQSPRYKVAKRGQDVALRCDPISGHVSLFWYQQALGQGPEFLTYFQNEAQLDKSGLPSDRFFAERPEGSVSTLKIQRTQQEDSAVYLCASSLIGSAERVFGQGTRLTVV.

The V call is TRBV4-2, the J call TRBJ1-1; D is possibly TRBD1 (5 bases). The ends were cut back, 3 bases at V and 5 bases at J, with 7 bases in the middle. CDR3 size: 12 residues. The germline gives CDR1 LGHNA, CDR2 YNFKEQ. CDR3 nucleotides: TGTGCCAGCAGCCACTGGGGGACTGAAGCTTTCTTT. Its translation: CASSHWGTEAFF.

This clonotype appeared once. The rearrangement links TRBV20-1 to TRBJ2-3; TRBD2 matches 9 bases. V was pared by 5 bases and J by 1 base, with 7 bases of the junction left unmatched. The CDR3 runs to 15 residues. CDR1 and CDR2 from the germline V gene are DFQATT and SNEGSKA (reference sequence). The CDR3 DNA is TGCAGTGCTGGCCGGGGACTAGCTGGCACAGATACGCAGTATTTT. This gives the protein CSAGRGLAGTDTQYF.

The chain couples TRBV18 to TRBJ2-3; unclear D gene. Germline values: CDR1 KGHSH, CDR2 LQKENI. CDR3 length equals 16 residues. V lost 3 bases, J lost 2 bases, and 15 bases lay in between. The CDR3 DNA reads TGTGCCAGCTCACCCCCAATATGGCAGTCCACAGATACGCAGTATTTT. It codes for CASSPPIWQSTDTQYF.

The V gene is TRBV29-1, the J gene TRBJ2-1; TRBD2 matches at 9 bases. This CDR3 spans 16 amino acids. Germline CDR1 is SQVTM and CDR2 is ANQGSEA. J lost 5 bases, V lost 0 bases, and 8 bases had no gene match. CDR3 in amino acids: CSVEDLRLAGNNEQFF. Here the CDR3 DNA reads TGCAGCGTTGAAGATCTTCGGCTAGCGGGAAACAATGAGCAGTTCTTC.

The rearrangement links TRBV20-1 to TRBJ2-3, with D perhaps TRBD2 (6 bases). Germline V gene lookup returns CDR1 DFQATT and CDR2 SNEGSKA (reference sequence). V lost 0 bases to trimming and J lost 4 bases, with 14 bases between them. The length of the CDR3 is 15 residues. The CDR3 DNA is TGCAGTGCTAGAGACAGGCTCTCGGGGGCAGATACGCAGTATTTT. Translating it yields CSARDRLSGADTQYF.

J is TRBJ2-4 and V is TRBV6-2 or TRBV6-3; D remains ambiguous. This CDR3 has 19 residues. The V end was cut by 6 bases, the J end by 0 bases, with 24 bases between. Germline V gene data show CDR1 as MNHEY and CDR2 as SVGEGT. CDR3 sequence reads: CASSLGSPVPAIAKNIQYF. CDR3 DNA: TGTGCCAGCAGCCTGGGCAGCCCCGTGCCAGCCATAGCCAAAAACATTCAGTACTTC.

J is TRBJ2-4 and V is TRBV5-4, with 11 positions matching TRBD2. V dropped 3 bases and J dropped 5; count of bases not matched to a gene: 1. Looked up from germline, CDR1 is SGHNT and CDR2 is YYREEE (reference sequence). The CDR3 has 14 residues. The CDR3 spells CASSSGLAENIQYF. For the CDR3, the DNA is TGTGCCAGCAGCTCGGGACTAGCGGAAAACATTCAGTACTTC.

V gene TRBV27 combines with J gene TRBJ2-7; D is perhaps TRBD1 (5 bases). CDR1 and CDR2 (germline): MNHEY, SMNVEV (reference sequence). The CDR3 covers 12 residues. V dropped 8 bases and J dropped 0 bases, with 8 bases sitting between them. CDR3 sequence reads: CASGADSYEQYV. CDR3 nucleotide sequence: TGTGCCAGCGGGGCGGACTCCTACGAGCAGTACGTC.

This clonotype was seen once. The rearrangement joins TRBV4-1 to TRBJ2-2, with D tentatively TRBD2 (6 bases). This CDR3 contains 16 residues. V gave up 0 bases and J gave up 3 bases, with 11 bases separating them. The germline CDR1 and CDR2 sequences are MGHRA and YSYEKL. CDR3 nucleotide sequence: TGCGCCAGCAGCCAAGACAGGGAGGTGGACACCGGGGAGCTGTTTTTT. Translation gives CASSQDREVDTGELFF.

This clonotype has a handful of counts. The V and J genes are TRBV3-1 and TRBJ1-1; D unclear. The CDR3 runs to 13 residues. CDR1 is LGHDT, CDR2 YNNKEL, per germline (reference sequence). V lost 1 base, J lost 4 bases, and 7 bases lay in between. The CDR3 DNA reads TGTGCCAGCAGCCAAGGTGGGGTCACTGAAGCTTTCTTT. The encoded protein is CASSQGGVTEAFF. The whole variable domain, filled in from reference TRBV3-1 and TRBJ1-1, reads DTAVSQTPKYLVTQMGNDKSIKCEQNLGHDTMYWYKQDSKKFLKIMFSYNNKELIINETVPNRFSPKSPDKAHLNLHINSLELGDSAVYFCASSQGGVTEAFFGQGTRLTVV.

V usage is TRBV12-5 and J usage is TRBJ1-1, with 8 bases matching TRBD1. Germline CDR1 reads LGHNT; CDR2 reads FRNRAP. This CDR3 has 14 amino acids. The J segment lost 0 bases and the V segment lost 6 bases, leaving 3 bases of the junction unmatched. CDR3 DNA: TGTGCTAGTGGAGCAGGGGGCTTGAACACTGAAGCTTTCTTT. Amino acids: CASGAGGLNTEAFF. Full variable domain (missing parts from reference TRBV12-5 and TRBJ1-1): DARVTQTPRHKVTEMGQEVTMRCQPILGHNTVFWYRQTMMQGLELLAYFRNRAPLDDSGMPKDRFSAEMPDATLATLKIQPSEPRDSAVYFCASGAGGLNTEAFFGQGTRLTVV.

The CDR3 DNA reads TGTGCCAGCAGCCCGCCACGCCGGGCGGGGGAGACCCAGTACTTC. Protein sequence: CASSPPRRAGETQYF. The chain has TRBV3-1 and TRBJ2-5; possibly TRBD2 for D (6 bases). This CDR3 has 15 amino acids. The V gene's germline CDR1 is LGHDT and CDR2 YNNKEL (reference sequence). With 4 bases removed from V and 5 bases from J, the gap between germline ends came to 17 bases.

This clonotype appeared a few times. The CDR3 spells CASGTGDQPQHF. The CDR3 bases are TGTGCCAGCGGGACAGGGGATCAGCCCCAGCATTTT. This rearrangement joins TRBV12-3 or TRBV12-4 to TRBJ1-5; TRBD1 agrees at 10 bases. V gave up 8 bases and J gave up 5 bases; unmatched junction bases: 0. This CDR3 has 12 amino acids.

The chain couples TRBV2 to TRBJ2-7; 7 bases line up with TRBD1. The CDR3 consists of 14 residues. CDR1 and CDR2 from the germline V gene are SNHLY and FYNNEI. The V and J ends lost 10 bases and 4 bases, in that order; junction bases with no gene match: 13. The CDR3 is CATQLDRALYEQYV. CDR3 coding DNA: TGTGCCACACAACTAGACAGGGCGCTTTACGAGCAGTACGTC.

This clonotype has only one observation. V gene TRBV2 combines with J gene TRBJ2-7; 8 bases line up with TRBD1. CDR3 length: 14 residues. From germline, CDR1 is SNHLY and CDR2 FYNNEI. Germline trimming cut 3 bases from V and 4 bases from J; bases unmatched to any gene: 5. As DNA, the CDR3 is TGTGCCAGCAGTGAGACGGACAGGGATTACGAGCAGTACGTC. Its protein product is CASSETDRDYEQYV.

This chain links TRBV25-1 with TRBJ2-3; the D gene is possibly TRBD1 (6 bases). Trimming shortened V by 1 base and J by 2 bases, and 13 bases separated the two germline ends. Germline V lookup: CDR1 MGHDK, CDR2 SYGVNS. The CDR3 contains 16 residues. The CDR3 sequence is CASSESADSFTDTQYF. In DNA, the CDR3 is TGTGCCAGCAGTGAATCCGCGGACAGTTTCACAGATACGCAGTATTTT.

V gene TRBV28 combines with J gene TRBJ2-1; unclear D gene. CDR3 length equals 11 residues. Germline values: CDR1 MDHEN, CDR2 SYDVKM. The V end lost 3 bases, the J end lost 7 bases, and 4 bases lay between the germline ends. CDR3 amino acids: CASSLRNEQFF. CDR3 DNA: TGTGCCAGCAGTTTGAGAAATGAGCAGTTCTTC.

The chain recombines TRBV12-5 with TRBJ2-1, with 9 bases matching TRBD2. After removal of 6 bases from V and 2 bases from J, the junction contained 5 bases not matched to a gene. The CDR3 spans 15 residues. Germline assignment: CDR1 LGHNT and CDR2 FRNRAP. CDR3 sequence (DNA): TGTGCTAGTGGAGCTAGCGGGACCACCTACAATGAGCAGTTCTTC. Amino acids: CASGASGTTYNEQFF.

This clonotype was picked up one time. The chain uses TRBV12-3 or TRBV12-4 and TRBJ2-6; the D call may be TRBD1 or TRBD2 (6 bases each). Trimming pared 6 bases from V and 4 bases from J, leaving 16 bases between. CDR3 length: 16 residues. Here the CDR3 reads CASSLGGGQGANVLTF. The DNA of the CDR3 is TGTGCCAGCAGCCTTGGTGGGGGGCAAGGGGCCAACGTCCTGACTTTC.